The 23 T cell receptor beta chains below were found in one sample sequenced in a study of T cell changes during pregnancy in multiple sclerosis. Clones were sequenced by immunoSEQ multiplex PCR, and TCRdb holds only the in-frame ones, with some missing. Of around 60,000 clones in the sample, roughly 93% were seen once. The starting material was CD4+ T cells from peripheral blood mononuclear cells, obtained before pregnancy. The receptors stem from a female donor with multiple sclerosis, enrolled in a pregnancy study.

The V and J genes are TRBV2 and TRBJ2-4; 8 bases line up with TRBD2. Per germline, CDR1 SNHLY and CDR2 FYNNEI. The CDR3 contains 17 residues. The ends lost 3 bases at V and 1 base at J; junction bases unmatched: 8. Written as DNA, the CDR3 is TGTGCCAGCAGTGAGGGTTTTCTAGCGGGCGCCAAAAACATTCAGTACTTC. Translation gives CASSEGFLAGAKNIQYF.

The V and J genes are TRBV6-1 and TRBJ1-2, with D possibly being TRBD1 (5 bases). This CDR3 has 13 residues. The V gene's germline CDR1 is MNHNS and CDR2 SASEGT. V was pared by 1 base and J by 7 bases, with 10 bases between. CDR3 in amino acids: CASSEGQFGGYTF. The CDR3 DNA reads as TGTGCCAGCAGTGAAGGACAGTTCGGTGGCTACACCTTC.

The chain recombines TRBV9 with TRBJ2-7; TRBD2 matches 8 bases. This CDR3 region has 16 residues. Germline trimming cut 0 bases from V and 3 bases from J; bases unmatched to any gene: 8. CDR1 and CDR2 from the germline V gene are SGDLS and YYNGEE. CDR3 residues: CASSVGGLAGLYEQYF. For the CDR3, the DNA is TGTGCCAGCAGCGTAGGAGGCCTAGCGGGCCTCTACGAGCAGTACTTC.

The chain employs TRBV19 and TRBJ1-5; maybe TRBD1 (6 bases). The CDR3 runs 15 residues. Trimming cost V 7 bases and J 2 bases, with 15 bases left between them. Germline CDR1 is LNHDA and CDR2 is SQIVND (reference sequence). The chain's CDR3 is CASTVWRQGNQPQHF. The CDR3 DNA reads TGTGCCAGTACCGTCTGGAGACAGGGCAATCAGCCCCAGCATTTT. Full variable domain (rest looked up from reference TRBV19 and TRBJ1-5): DGGITQSPKYLFRKEGQNVTLSCEQNLNHDAMYWYRQDPGQGLRLIYYSQIVNDFQKGDIAEGYSVSREKKESFPLTVTSAQKNPTAFYLCASTVWRQGNQPQHFGDGTRLSIL.

V usage is TRBV19 and J usage is TRBJ2-1, with 14 bases matching TRBD2. Trimming removed 5 bases from V and 7 bases from J; junction bases left unmatched: 10. The CDR3 contains 17 residues. Germline loops: CDR1 LNHDA, CDR2 SQIVND (reference sequence). DNA of the CDR3: TGTGCCAGTAGTCTAAAATTGGGGACTAGCGGGAGTAATGAGCAGTTCTTC. As protein: CASSLKLGTSGSNEQFF.

The chain uses TRBV7-2 and TRBJ1-4; no reliable D call. CDR1 and CDR2 (germline): SGHTA, FQGNSA. The CDR3 has 15 residues. Trimming took off 2 bases at V and 4 bases at J, with 11 bases between the two ends. Here the CDR3 DNA reads TGTGCCAGCAGCTTATCGGTCGGGTATAATGAAAAACTGTTTTTT. Translated, it gives CASSLSVGYNEKLFF.

V usage is TRBV4-3 and J usage is TRBJ2-4, with no clear D. The length of the CDR3 is 17 residues. The V end lost 0 bases, the J end lost 0 bases, and 12 bases lay between the germline ends. Looked up from germline, CDR1 is LGHNA and CDR2 is YSLEER. The CDR3 nucleotides are TGCGCCAGCAGCCAAGATAGCAGTTCCCTAGCCAAAAACATTCAGTACTTC. Translation: CASSQDSSSLAKNIQYF.

This chain uses TRBV7-8 with TRBJ2-7; tentatively, D is TRBD2 (5 bases). The germline V and J ends were trimmed by 4 bases and 2 bases, with 9 bases remaining between them. The germline V gene has CDR1 SGHVS and CDR2 FQNEAQ. The CDR3 covers 13 residues. The DNA for the CDR3 is TGTGCCAGCAGCTCCCGGGAAACCTACGAGCAGTACTTC. The encoded protein is CASSSRETYEQYF.

This sequence joins TRBV7-2 and TRBJ2-7, with 9 bases aligning to TRBD1. CDR1 and CDR2 (germline): SGHTA, FQGNSA. The CDR3 spans 14 residues. Unmatched junction bases numbered 2, after V lost 3 bases and J lost 2 bases. The CDR3 sequence: CASSLGQGTYEQYF. The CDR3 DNA reads TGTGCCAGCAGCTTGGGACAGGGTACCTACGAGCAGTACTTC.

The chain employs TRBV10-1 and TRBJ1-2; D unresolved. Germline CDR1 and CDR2: WNHNN and SYGVQD (reference sequence). Trimming removed 2 bases from V and 10 bases from J, with 5 bases in between. The CDR3 length is 10 residues. For the CDR3, the DNA is TGCGCCAGCAGTGAGACAGACTACACCTTC. This gives the protein CASSETDYTF.

This sequence joins TRBV7-9 and TRBJ1-1; weak D call: TRBD1 (6 bases). Trimming took off 5 bases at V and 8 bases at J, with 15 bases between the two ends. CDR3 length equals 13 residues. The germline gives CDR1 SEHNR, CDR2 FQNEAQ (reference sequence). In nucleotides, the CDR3 is TGTGCCAGCAGCCAGGAGGCGGACAGAGAAGCTTTCTTT. This codes for CASSQEADREAFF.

This clone showed up just once. The rearrangement links TRBV28 to TRBJ2-2; 11 nucleotides align to TRBD2. This CDR3 is built from 16 residues. Germline lookup yields CDR1 MDHEN and CDR2 SYDVKM. The ends lost 5 bases at V and 4 bases at J; junction bases unmatched: 6. The CDR3 DNA reads TGTGCCAGCAGTCTGACTAGCGGGATTAGCACCGGGGAGCTGTTTTTT. Translation gives CASSLTSGISTGELFF.

This rearrangement joins TRBV16 to TRBJ2-1; 8 bases align to TRBD2. The CDR3 sequence is 15 residues long. Unmatched junction bases numbered 7, after V lost 2 bases and J lost 7 bases. Per the germline V gene, CDR1 is KGHSY and CDR2 is FQNENV. The CDR3 DNA reads TGTGCCAGCAGCCAAATGGCGGGAGGAGGGAATGAGCAGTTCTTC. This codes for CASSQMAGGGNEQFF.

The chain links TRBV7-3 to TRBJ2-3, with D tentatively TRBD1 (5 bases). The CDR3 covers 18 residues. Between the trimmed V and J ends, which lost 1 base and 0 bases, there was a span of 17 bases. The germline CDR1 and CDR2 sequences are SGHTA and FQGTGA. The CDR3 DNA reads as TGTGCCAGCAGCTTAATTCCGCCAGGGATTACTAGCACAGATACGCAGTATTTT. It codes for CASSLIPPGITSTDTQYF.

The chain has TRBV7-8 and TRBJ2-1; 13 bases are shared with TRBD2. The germline V gene has CDR1 SGHVS and CDR2 FQNEAQ. The CDR3 totals 16 residues. J was trimmed by 5 bases and V by 4 bases; bases with no gene match: 5. The CDR3 is CASSSAGTSGDNEQFF. The CDR3 DNA sequence: TGTGCCAGCAGCTCAGCCGGGACTAGCGGGGACAATGAGCAGTTCTTC.

As to this clone: This CDR3 fails to terminate in the conserved phenylalanine or tryptophan, so it likely reflects a read error. The limits of the CDR3 on the DNA are not certain, so only TCRdb's listed CDR3 is given. The chain uses TRBV30 and TRBJ1-4. Germline assignment: CDR1 GTSNPN and CDR2 SVGIG (reference sequence). The length of the CDR3 is 8 amino acids, counting both ends. This CDR3 reads CAWTSLKS.

J is TRBJ2-3 and V is TRBV7-9; D is perhaps TRBD2 (5 bases). The CDR3 consists of 15 residues. Looked up from germline, CDR1 is SEHNR and CDR2 is FQNEAQ (reference sequence). The V gene lost 5 bases and the J gene lost 6 bases, with 18 bases spanning the gap. DNA of the CDR3: TGTGCCAGCAGCCTGAAGGCCGGGCCGGGGGATACGCAGTATTTT. Translation: CASSLKAGPGDTQYF.

The chain combines TRBV7-9 with TRBJ2-7; 11 nucleotides agree with TRBD2. Looked up from germline, CDR1 is SEHNR and CDR2 is FQNEAQ (reference sequence). This CDR3 is built from 15 residues. The ends lost 4 bases at V and 4 bases at J; junction bases unmatched: 6. The CDR3 nucleotides read TGTGCCAGCAGCTCCTCTAGCGGGAGGTATTACGAGCAGTACTTC. It is translated as CASSSSSGRYYEQYF.

In DNA, the CDR3 is TGTGCCAGCAGCTTGGCCGAAGTTGGGACAGTTTCAAAGTTACCTGAAGCTTTCTTT. This codes for CASSLAEVGTVSKLPEAFF. The chain couples TRBV5-5 to TRBJ1-1, with 7 bases aligning to TRBD1. V trimming: 0 bases; J trimming: 6 bases; junction bases outside the gene matches: 20. Germline CDR1 SGHKS, CDR2 YYEKEE (reference sequence). The CDR3 is 19 residues long.

V gene TRBV19 combines with J gene TRBJ1-5; tentatively, D is TRBD1 (6 bases). V lost 2 bases and J 1 base, leaving 6 bases between the germline ends. The CDR3 totals 14 residues. The germline CDR1 and CDR2 sequences are LNHDA and SQIVND (reference sequence). DNA for the CDR3: TGTGCCAGTAGTATAACAGGGAGCAATCAGCCCCAGCATTTT. Translated: CASSITGSNQPQHF. The whole variable domain, remainder taken from reference TRBV19 and TRBJ1-5, is DGGITQSPKYLFRKEGQNVTLSCEQNLNHDAMYWYRQDPGQGLRLIYYSQIVNDFQKGDIAEGYSVSREKKESFPLTVTSAQKNPTAFYLCASSITGSNQPQHFGDGTRLSIL.

This clone occurred once. The chain is built from TRBV15 and TRBJ2-5, with D possibly being TRBD2 (7 bases). The CDR3 sequence is 15 residues long. Germline V lookup: CDR1 LNHNV, CDR2 YYDKDF (reference sequence). V dropped 5 bases and J dropped 5 bases, with 18 bases sitting between them. CDR3 loop: CATSQRGGREETQYF. The CDR3 DNA follows: TGTGCCACCAGCCAGAGGGGGGGGCGGGAGGAGACCCAGTACTTC.

The rearrangement links TRBV7-9 to TRBJ2-1, with 7 bases fitting TRBD2. This CDR3 comprises 15 residues. Germline values: CDR1 SEHNR, CDR2 FQNEAQ (reference sequence). The V gene end was trimmed by 1 base and the J gene end by 7 bases; junction bases not matched to a gene: 7. CDR3 sequence reads: CASSLVGGSRNEQFF. The CDR3 region has the DNA TGTGCCAGCAGCTTAGTAGGCGGGAGTAGGAATGAGCAGTTCTTC.

V gene TRBV13 combines with J gene TRBJ2-7; 12 bases match TRBD2. The CDR3 length is 17 residues. With V trimmed by 3 bases and J by 6 bases, 12 bases remained unmatched. Germline V gene data show CDR1 as PRHDT and CDR2 as FYEKMQ (reference sequence). The CDR3 reads CASSLSGLAGKLSEQYF. CDR3 DNA: TGTGCCAGCAGCTTGAGCGGACTAGCGGGAAAGCTTAGCGAGCAGTACTTC.